Each of the 12 T cell receptor beta chains below was sequenced from the same sample in a study of control samples from healthy donors and cancer patients. The repertoire was sequenced with immunoSEQ multiplex PCR; TCRdb's copy has only in-frame clones and lacks some. The table has over 80,000 clones, about nine tenths seen once. Sequenced input: blood. The receptors were sampled from a man aged 25 to 40 in good health.

This rearrangement joins TRBV7-2 to TRBJ2-7; 10 bases agree with TRBD1. After removal of 5 bases from V and 5 bases from J, the junction contained 6 bases not matched to a gene. The CDR3 sequence is 14 residues long. CDR1 and CDR2 from the germline V gene are SGHTA and FQGNSA. Here the CDR3 DNA reads TGTGCCAGCAGCCCCGGGACAGGGGAAGACGAGCAGTACTTC. Residues: CASSPGTGEDEQYF.

The genes are TRBV7-6 and TRBJ1-1; D ambiguous. Germline loops: CDR1 SGHVS, CDR2 FNYEAQ. The CDR3 is 14 amino acids. The V gene lost 4 bases and the J gene lost 4 bases, with 13 bases spanning the gap. This CDR3 is CASSSGFPSTEAFF. Written as DNA, the CDR3 is TGTGCCAGCAGCTCGGGGTTTCCTAGCACTGAAGCTTTCTTT.

This sequence joins TRBV27 and TRBJ2-3; TRBD2 agrees at 11 bases. Per germline, CDR1 MNHEY and CDR2 SMNVEV (reference sequence). V lost 3 bases to trimming and J lost 0 bases; unmatched junction nucleotides: 8. The CDR3 covers 18 residues. The CDR3, as DNA: TGTGCCAGCAGTTTTAGGGCTAGCGGGGGGACTAGCACAGATACGCAGTATTTT. Translated: CASSFRASGGTSTDTQYF.

V and J are TRBV28 and TRBJ1-3; D not resolved. The CDR3 consists of 14 residues. V lost 4 bases and J lost 2, with 9 bases in between. Germline values: CDR1 MDHEN, CDR2 SYDVKM. CDR3 loop: CASSYVLPGNTIYF. DNA of the CDR3: TGTGCCAGCAGTTATGTCCTCCCTGGAAACACCATATATTTT.

This clone was seen a single time. DNA of the CDR3: TGCAGCGTCTGCTCGACTAGCGGGGTCTCCTACGAGCAGTACTTC. Encoded protein: CSVCSTSGVSYEQYF. This chain connects TRBV29-1 to TRBJ2-7, with TRBD2 matching 11 bases. The CDR3 length is 15 residues. Trimming cost V 6 bases and J 0 bases; bases outside gene matches: 7. Looked up from germline, CDR1 is SQVTM and CDR2 is ANQGSEA.

The CDR3 sequence: CASSDWDAPHEQYF. The CDR3 coding sequence is TGCGCCAGCAGTGATTGGGACGCACCCCACGAGCAGTACTTC. The V and J genes are TRBV10-2 and TRBJ2-7; D could derive from TRBD1 or TRBD2 (5 bases each). Trimming left V 3 bases short and J 5 bases short, with 14 bases between. The CDR3 has 14 residues. Germline V gene sequence: CDR1 WSHSY, CDR2 SAAADI.

This chain joins TRBV11-2 and TRBJ2-5; 12 bases are a match to TRBD2. This CDR3 has 17 residues. CDR1 and CDR2 from the germline V gene are SGHAT and FQNNGV. After removal of 2 bases from V and 1 base from J, the junction contained 5 bases not matched to a gene. As DNA, the CDR3 is TGTGCCAGCAGCTTATTAGGACTAGCGGGATCCCAAGAGACCCAGTACTTC. Translating it yields CASSLLGLAGSQETQYF.

This chain uses TRBV19 with TRBJ1-1; 7 nucleotides agree with TRBD1. This CDR3 comprises 14 residues. Germline lookup yields CDR1 LNHDA and CDR2 SQIVND (reference sequence). Trimming removed 5 bases from V and 3 bases from J; junction bases left unmatched: 6. The CDR3: CASSPTGRDTEAFF. Written as DNA, the CDR3 is TGTGCCAGTAGTCCGACAGGGCGGGACACTGAAGCTTTCTTT.

This chain links TRBV11-2 with TRBJ2-1, with D perhaps TRBD2 (6 bases). V was cut by 1 base and J by 7 bases, with 8 bases left in between. Germline-derived CDR1 and CDR2 are SGHAT and FQNNGV. The CDR3 loop spans 13 amino acids. CDR3 sequence reads: CASSLGLGNEQFF. Here the CDR3 DNA reads TGTGCCAGCAGCTTAGGACTAGGGAATGAGCAGTTCTTC.

The chain couples TRBV4-2 to TRBJ2-7; no definite D call. V gave up 4 bases and J gave up 2 bases, with 6 bases separating them. CDR1 is LGHNA, CDR2 YNFKEQ, per germline. The length of the CDR3 is 12 residues. This chain's CDR3 is CASSPSPYEQYF. In nucleotides, the CDR3 is TGTGCCAGCAGCCCGTCGCCCTACGAGCAGTACTTC.

This clone has just one count. The gene calls are TRBV5-1 and TRBJ2-1; 10 bases align to TRBD2. The CDR3 is made up of 13 amino acids. The junction had 4 bases not matched to a gene; V was cut back by 4 bases and J by 9 bases. In germline, CDR1 is SGHRS, CDR2 YFSETQ. The CDR3 reads CASSARTSGEQFF. The CDR3 region has the DNA TGCGCCAGCAGCGCCCGGACTAGCGGTGAGCAGTTCTTC.

The chain has TRBV7-9 and TRBJ2-1, with 8 nucleotides matching TRBD2. Per germline, CDR1 SEHNR and CDR2 FQNEAQ (reference sequence). V was pared by 3 bases and J by 8 bases, with 6 bases of the junction left unmatched. This CDR3 has 14 amino acids. The CDR3 sequence: CASSFRRGEHEQFF. CDR3 nucleotide sequence: TGTGCCAGCAGCTTTCGGCGGGGGGAACATGAGCAGTTCTTC.